Following are 9 T cell receptor beta chains from one sample sequenced in a study of CD4 T cells in relation to SARS-CoV-2 and coronaviruses. Antigen specificity for these receptors is unknown. Clones were sequenced by immunoSEQ multiplex PCR, and TCRdb holds only the in-frame ones, with some missing. The table records around 16,000 clones, approximately 73% of them present only once. Unexposed donor CD4+ T cells date from about 2011-2018, before the COVID-19 pandemic. After ten to eleven days of culture, CD4+ T cells were isolated. Source material: CD4+ T cells from PBMCs, cultured in vitro. Receptors originate from a human donor in good health.

This chain joins TRBV5-1 and TRBJ1-5; D call uncertain. Deletions cut 5 bases from V and 0 bases from J, with 6 bases between. From germline, CDR1 is SGHRS and CDR2 YFSETQ. This CDR3 has 13 residues. In DNA, the CDR3 is TGCGCCAGCAGACCAGATAGCAATCAGCCCCAGCATTTT. The encoded protein is CASRPDSNQPQHF. The complete variable domain, with remaining parts taken from reference TRBV5-1 and TRBJ1-5, reads KAGVTQTPRYLIKTRGQQVTLSCSPISGHRSVSWYQQTPGQGLQFLFEYFSETQRNKGNFPGRFSGRQFSNSRSEMNVSTLELGDSALYLCASRPDSNQPQHFGDGTRLSIL.

The CDR3 protein is CASTPRDSNEKLFF. Written as DNA, the CDR3 is TGTGCCAGCACCCCCCGGGACAGCAATGAAAAACTGTTTTTT. V gene TRBV3-1 (or the pseudogene TRBV3-2) combines with J gene TRBJ1-4; 7 bases are a match to TRBD1. CDR3 length: 14 amino acids. CDR1 is LGHDT and CDR2 is YNNKEL in the germline V gene (reference sequence). The V gene end was trimmed by 7 bases and the J gene end by 5 bases; junction bases not matched to a gene: 7.

The J gene is TRBJ2-7, the V gene TRBV5-1; D unclear. Trimming removed 0 bases at V and 3 bases at J, with 7 bases between. The CDR3 is 13 amino acids. Germline V CDR1 and CDR2: SGHRS, YFSETQ. CDR3 DNA sequence: TGCGCCAGCAGCTTGGCGGCAGACTACGAGCAGTACTTC. Protein sequence: CASSLAADYEQYF.

The chain links TRBV9 to TRBJ2-5, with 8 bases matching TRBD1. V shed 4 bases and J 1 base; nucleotides not matched to a gene: 6. This CDR3 is built from 15 residues. Germline values: CDR1 SGDLS, CDR2 YYNGEE. CDR3 sequence: CASSSHGQGQETQYF. CDR3 nucleotides: TGTGCCAGCAGCTCCCATGGACAGGGCCAAGAGACCCAGTACTTC.

V and J are TRBV29-1 and TRBJ1-2, with D hard to call. The germline V gene has CDR1 SQVTM and CDR2 ANQGSEA. CDR3 length: 10 amino acids. The V end was cut by 3 bases, the J end by 6 bases, with 5 bases between. DNA of the CDR3: TGCAGCGTTGATGAGGATGGCTACACCTTC. Translation gives CSVDEDGYTF.

The chain is built from TRBV9 and TRBJ2-3; D gene uncertain. The V end was cut by 4 bases, the J end by 0 bases, with 9 bases between. Germline loops: CDR1 SGDLS, CDR2 YYNGEE. The CDR3 runs 14 residues. The CDR3 loop is CASSISSSTDTQYF. The CDR3 DNA is TGTGCCAGCAGCATCTCGAGTAGCACAGATACGCAGTATTTT.

This clone was recorded only once. V usage is TRBV25-1 and J usage is TRBJ1-1, with TRBD1 matching over 7 bases. CDR1 MGHDK and CDR2 SYGVNS come from the germline V gene. With 2 bases clipped from V and 3 bases from J, the junction kept 6 bases outside the gene matches. The CDR3 is 15 amino acids. The CDR3 coding sequence is TGTGCCAGCAGTGAAACAGGGGTCAGGGACACTGAAGCTTTCTTT. It specifies CASSETGVRDTEAFF.

The gene calls are TRBV27 and TRBJ1-2; no firm D call. Germline assignment: CDR1 MNHEY and CDR2 SMNVEV (reference sequence). The V gene lost 4 bases and the J gene lost 6 bases, with 0 bases spanning the gap. This CDR3 is 9 amino acids long. This chain's CDR3 is CASSYGYTF. The CDR3, as DNA: TGTGCCAGCAGTTATGGCTACACCTTC.

The chain is built from TRBV25-1 and TRBJ2-2, with 10 bases aligning to TRBD2. Germline V CDR1 and CDR2: MGHDK, SYGVNS. The J segment lost 7 bases and the V segment lost 3 bases, leaving 8 bases of the junction unmatched. This CDR3 is 16 amino acids long. Here the CDR3 reads CASSDKREGGGGELFF. The CDR3 bases are TGTGCCAGCAGTGACAAGCGGGAGGGAGGAGGCGGGGAGCTGTTTTTT.